This T cell receptor (beta chain) stems from a study of post-analysis software for immune sequencing data. Study summary: Several disease courses (relapsing-remitting, secondary progressive and progressive-relapsing) of multiple sclerosis were included. Overall study results and limits: Patients had higher frequencies than controls of five TRBV segments, including TRBV5-6, TRBV5-1 and TRBV20-1. Significantly decreased normalized Chao1 diversity was recorded for multiple sclerosis patients relative to controls.

Presence of unique molecular identifiers characterized the TCR beta cDNA libraries. One entry per CDR3 protein results from TCRdb running MiXCR on the PCR reads. The top ten hold less than 6% of the sample, which has approximately 260,000 distinct CDR3 sequences, just over 35% seen once. Trimming left V 4 bases short and J 1 base short, with 11 bases between. The CDR3 covers 16 residues. Germline lookup yields CDR1 LNHNV and CDR2 YYDKDF (reference sequence). This clonotype showed up many times. Antigen specificity is unknown. The chain joins TRBV15 to TRBJ1-6; D is unclear. The sequenced sample consisted of blood. The source is a girl aged 10-17 years with multiple sclerosis. CDR3 amino acids: CATSIMAGSYNSPLHF. The CDR3 bases are TGTGCCACCAGCATTATGGCGGGGTCCTATAATTCACCCCTCCACTTT.